What follows are 5 T cell receptor beta chains derived from one specimen sequenced in a study of OX40 agonist ivuxolimab in advanced cancers. Library preparation used the immunoSEQ multiplex PCR assay. TCRdb provides this immuneACCESS table in a form limited to in-frame rearrangements. Some clones are lacking; in checked studies, under half of them reflect an unresolved V gene, and why the rest are absent is not known. The sample table contains more than 65,000 clones; only one count was recorded for around 84% of them. The ten largest make up over 2% of the sample. The specimen comprised CD4+ or CD8+ T cells sorted from blood, sampled in a trial of the OX40 agonist ivuxolimab. The receptor set was obtained from an adult with an advanced solid tumor such as melanoma, head and neck, liver or kidney cancer.

This rearrangement joins TRBV7-9 to TRBJ2-2; D uncertain. Trimming removed 5 bases at V and 1 base at J, with 5 bases between. CDR1 is SEHNR and CDR2 is FQNEAQ in the germline V gene (reference sequence). CDR3 length equals 13 residues. The CDR3 loop is CASSQRNTGELFF. The CDR3 DNA is TGTGCCAGCAGCCAGAGGAACACCGGGGAGCTGTTTTTT.

V gene TRBV6-6 combines with J gene TRBJ1-1; possible D gene TRBD1, 6 bases. With 2 bases removed from V and 7 bases from J, the gap between germline ends came to 14 bases. This CDR3 is built from 14 residues. Per the germline V gene, CDR1 is MNHNY and CDR2 is SVGAGI (reference sequence). CDR3 DNA sequence: TGTGCCAGCAGTTACCGGGGGCGACTGCATGAAGCTTTCTTT. Its translation is CASSYRGRLHEAFF.

The rearrangement links TRBV7-2 to TRBJ1-1; possible D gene TRBD1, 5 bases. This CDR3 has 14 amino acids. Germline CDR1 is SGHTA and CDR2 is FQGNSA. The ends were cut back, 2 bases at V and 9 bases at J, with 16 bases in the middle. As DNA, the CDR3 is TGTGCCAGCAGCTTACCCGACATCGACAGACAAGCTTTCTTT. Residues: CASSLPDIDRQAFF.

The V call is TRBV4-3, the J call TRBJ2-6; D may be TRBD1 (5 bases). The germline V gene encodes CDR1 LGHNA and CDR2 YSLEER. V lost 1 base to trimming and J lost 2 bases, with 12 bases between them. The CDR3 runs to 17 residues. The DNA of the CDR3 is TGCGCCAGCAGCCAAGTTAGCCTGACAGCTGGGGCCAACGTCCTGACTTTC. Its translation: CASSQVSLTAGANVLTF.

The genes are TRBV7-2 and TRBJ2-2; the D gene is possibly TRBD1 (6 bases). Germline CDR1 reads SGHTA; CDR2 reads FQGNSA. The V gene lost 4 bases and the J gene lost 3 bases, with 12 bases spanning the gap. This CDR3 comprises 15 residues. Written as DNA, the CDR3 is TGTGCCAGCAGCTCTACAGGGTTACACACCGGGGAGCTGTTTTTT. The encoded protein is CASSSTGLHTGELFF.